This TCR beta chain was obtained from a study of blood T cell repertoires in COVID-19 (dated by TCRdb to about 2020). Turning to the overall study: Samples from collaborators originated in the United States, Italy and Spain and spanned both the acute and convalescent phases of COVID-19. The material from the prospective study consisted of cDNA or gDNA derived from T cells, B-cell-depleted T cells, or PBMCs. The repertoires were released in a freely available public database meant as a resource for research on the immune response to SARS-CoV-2. A de-identified subject ID, COVID-19 status, age in years and sex were almost always included in the sample metadata. Where available, HLA class I and class II types were taken from metadata supplied by the sample provider and were not determined by assay-based typing. Samples came from the ongoing ImmuneRACE study (first 160 participants) plus 1,254 subjects from 6 global collaborators. Deeply sampled blood TCRbeta repertoires from subjects exposed to, actively infected with, or recovered from COVID-19 were included in the dataset.

Here V drops 4 bases and J drops 7 bases, and the junction holds 18 bases not matched to any gene. The CDR1 and CDR2 encoded by the germline V gene are KGHSH and LQKENI. The CDR3 sequence holds 17 residues, the cysteine and phenylalanine included. Here the CDR3 DNA is all that survives: 51 bases in frame from base 1. Samples from volunteer blood donors who had recovered from COVID-19 were contributed by a second Seattle source. Each collaborating institution followed its own protocols to collect whole blood in K2EDTA tubes. Collaborator samples were shipped for TCRbeta analysis as frozen whole blood, isolated PBMCs, or DNA extracted from either sample type. Overall study outcomes, separate from this receptor: How much clinical and demographic metadata was included differed by source and by participant, and the metadata was provided uncurated.

The immunoSEQ Assay, a bias-controlled multiplex PCR, was used to amplify TCRbeta CDR3 regions from genomic DNA. As for how the authors treated the data: The number of nucleated cells in each sample was estimated from the amplification of reference gene primers within the assay. To quantify the absolute abundance of each unique TCRbeta CDR3 rearrangement, sequence reads were collapsed and filtered. Productive Simpson clonality was computed per sample as the square root of Simpson's diversity index over productive rearrangements. Not all clones reach the TCRdb copy of this immuneACCESS table, which keeps in-frame sequences only. Checked studies attribute under half of the gap to unresolved V genes and leave the rest unexplained. V and J calls and clone size follow that table, whereas D and trimming were derived from the DNA. The sample table contains 100,000 to 150,000 clones; only one count was recorded for roughly nine tenths of them. The biggest ten clones account for 6% to 9.5% of the sample.

Points on this clone: The target of this receptor is not known. No quality values exist for individual bases; no much larger clone is one base distant.

The sequence is built from TRBV18 and TRBJ2-7, with 8 bases in between that match TRBD1. The TCR was taken from a man aged 70 or older who had recovered from COVID-19. The sample comprised peripheral blood. The CDR3 is CASSLSTGTGPTLEQYF. The DNA is TGTGCCAGCTCACTTTCAACCGGGACAGGCCCTACGTTGGAGCAGTACTTC.